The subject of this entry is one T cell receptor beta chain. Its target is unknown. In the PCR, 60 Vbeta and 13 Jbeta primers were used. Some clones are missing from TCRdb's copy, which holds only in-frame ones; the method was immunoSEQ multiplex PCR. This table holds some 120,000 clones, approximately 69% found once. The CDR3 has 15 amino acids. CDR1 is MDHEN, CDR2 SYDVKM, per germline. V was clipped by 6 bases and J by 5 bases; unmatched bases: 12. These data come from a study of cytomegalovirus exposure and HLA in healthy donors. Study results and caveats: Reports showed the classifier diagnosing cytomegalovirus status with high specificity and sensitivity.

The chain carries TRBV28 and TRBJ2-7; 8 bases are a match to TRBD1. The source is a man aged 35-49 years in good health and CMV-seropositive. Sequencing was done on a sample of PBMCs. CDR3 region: CASRGAGQGADEQYF. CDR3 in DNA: TGTGCCAGCAGGGGGGCTGGGCAGGGGGCGGACGAGCAGTACTTC.